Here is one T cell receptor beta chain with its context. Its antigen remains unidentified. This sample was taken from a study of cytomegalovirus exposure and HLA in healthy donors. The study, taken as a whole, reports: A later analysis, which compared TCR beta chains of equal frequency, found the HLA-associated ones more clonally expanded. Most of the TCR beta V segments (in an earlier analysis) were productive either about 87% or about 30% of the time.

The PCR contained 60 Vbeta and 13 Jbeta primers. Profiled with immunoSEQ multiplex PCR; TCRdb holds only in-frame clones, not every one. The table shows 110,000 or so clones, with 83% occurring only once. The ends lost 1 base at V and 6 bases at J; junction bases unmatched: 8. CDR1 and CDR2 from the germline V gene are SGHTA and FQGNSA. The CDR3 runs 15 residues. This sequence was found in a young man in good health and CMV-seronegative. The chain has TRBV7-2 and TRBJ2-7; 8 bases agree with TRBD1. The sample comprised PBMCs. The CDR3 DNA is TGTGCCAGCAGCTTAGGGTCAGGGGGCGCGGGCGAGCAGTACTTC. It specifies CASSLGSGGAGEQYF.